Shown below are 30 T cell receptor beta chains from a single sample sequenced in a study of T cell responses to AZD1222 COVID-19 vaccine. Measured with immunoSEQ multiplex PCR; TCRdb has only the in-frame clones, and not every one. Of roughly 93,000 clones in the sample, roughly nine tenths were seen once. The starting material was peripheral blood, obtained on day 0 of AZD1222 vaccination. Receptors originate from an adult in good health.

The chain combines TRBV11-2 with TRBJ2-7, with 16 nucleotides matching TRBD2. With V trimmed by 3 bases and J by 6 bases, 8 bases remained unmatched. This CDR3 spans 17 amino acids. Germline values: CDR1 SGHAT, CDR2 FQNNGV. CDR3 in DNA: TGTGCCAGCAGCTTTGGGACTAGCGGGAGGGCAGGGGCCGAGCAGTACTTC. Amino acid sequence: CASSFGTSGRAGAEQYF.

The V and J genes are TRBV30 and TRBJ1-5; D gene ambiguous. CDR3 length equals 14 residues. The V end was cut by 8 bases, the J end by 2 bases, with 16 bases between. Germline loops: CDR1 GTSNPN, CDR2 SVGIG (reference sequence). The CDR3 region has the DNA TGTGCCGCTCGGTCAGGCTCTGGCAATCAGCCCCAGCATTTT. Amino acid sequence: CAARSGSGNQPQHF. Using reference TRBV30 and TRBJ1-5 for the parts outside the CDR3, the full variable domain is SQTIHQWPATLVQPVGSPLSLECTVEGTSNPNLYWYRQAAGRGLQLLFYSVGIGQISSEVPQNLSASRPQDRQFILSSKKLLLSDSGFYLCAARSGSGNQPQHFGDGTRLSIL.

The chain links TRBV7-3 to TRBJ2-2; D may match TRBD1 or TRBD2 (6 bases each). This CDR3 region has 14 residues. Trimming shortened V by 5 bases and J by 5 bases, and 12 bases separated the two germline ends. Germline V CDR1 and CDR2: SGHTA, FQGTGA. CDR3 protein: CASSPGAGTGELFF. In nucleotides, the CDR3 is TGTGCCAGCAGCCCGGGGGCTGGGACCGGGGAGCTGTTTTTT.

This clone was detected only a few times. The chain recombines TRBV19 with TRBJ2-1; D is tentatively TRBD1 or TRBD2 (6 bases each). V was pared by 5 bases and J by 4 bases, with 21 bases between. The CDR3 has 17 amino acids. Germline V gene sequence: CDR1 LNHDA, CDR2 SQIVND (reference sequence). CDR3 loop: CASSPGLGGENYNEQFF. As DNA, the CDR3 is TGTGCCAGTAGTCCCGGACTGGGGGGCGAAAATTACAATGAGCAGTTCTTC.

This rearrangement joins TRBV3-1 (or the pseudogene TRBV3-2) to TRBJ2-3; TRBD2 might be the D (5 bases). CDR1 and CDR2 (germline): LGHDT, YNNKEL (reference sequence). This CDR3 region has 15 residues. V gave up 5 bases and J gave up 3 bases, with 15 bases separating them. The CDR3 reads CASSEDCPRTDTQYF. CDR3 nucleotides: TGTGCCAGCAGCGAGGACTGCCCCCGTACAGATACGCAGTATTTT.

V is TRBV5-6 and J is TRBJ2-5, with 9 bases lining up with TRBD2. Germline CDR1 SGHDT, CDR2 YYEEEE. The ends lost 0 bases at V and 3 bases at J; junction bases unmatched: 6. This CDR3 has 16 amino acids. The CDR3: CASSLARTSEKETQYF. CDR3 coding DNA: TGTGCCAGCAGCTTGGCCCGGACTAGCGAAAAAGAGACCCAGTACTTC.

The J gene is TRBJ2-3, the V gene TRBV7-9; D is uncertain. V dropped 5 bases and J dropped 2 bases, with 8 bases sitting between them. The length of the CDR3 is 13 residues. Germline V CDR1 and CDR2: SEHNR, FQNEAQ (reference sequence). The CDR3 sequence is CASSPPSTDTQYF. The CDR3 DNA reads TGTGCCAGCAGCCCACCATCCACAGATACGCAGTATTTT.

V and J are TRBV24-1 and TRBJ2-1, with 11 bases aligning to TRBD2. The CDR3 runs to 16 residues. Trimming cost V 2 bases and J 7 bases; bases outside gene matches: 6. Germline V gives CDR1 KGHDR, CDR2 SFDVKD. Here the CDR3 reads CATSDYSGRAENEQFF. The CDR3 DNA is TGTGCCACCAGTGATTATAGCGGGAGGGCCGAGAATGAGCAGTTCTTC.

The chain couples TRBV18 to TRBJ2-7, with 7 bases aligning to TRBD2. V shed 2 bases and J 6 bases; nucleotides not matched to a gene: 19. Germline CDR1 reads KGHSH; CDR2 reads LQKENI. CDR3 size: 18 residues. DNA of the CDR3: TGTGCCAGCTCACCAAGCGAGATTCCGGGACTAATCTGGCGCGAGCAGTACTTC. Encoded protein: CASSPSEIPGLIWREQYF.

J is TRBJ1-1 and V is TRBV19; unclear D gene. Trimming took 3 bases from V and 6 from J, leaving 8 bases between them. The CDR3 has 12 amino acids. Germline V CDR1 and CDR2: LNHDA, SQIVND (reference sequence). CDR3 sequence (DNA): TGTGCCAGTAGTATCCACAACGCTGAAGCTTTCTTT. Its translation: CASSIHNAEAFF.

This rearrangement joins TRBV6-4 to TRBJ1-1; D unresolved. This CDR3 has 14 residues. Germline CDR1 reads MRHNA; CDR2 reads SNTAGT. V was cut by 0 bases and J by 7 bases, with 12 bases left in between. This CDR3 is CASSDSMAGFEAFF. The CDR3 bases are TGTGCCAGCAGTGACTCTATGGCGGGTTTTGAAGCTTTCTTT.

The chain joins TRBV10-3 to TRBJ2-7; weak D call: TRBD2 (7 bases). V was clipped by 11 bases and J by 1 base, with 12 bases between them. Germline-derived CDR1 and CDR2 are ENHRY and SYGVKD. This CDR3 has 12 amino acids. Here the CDR3 reads CAAEGGSYEQYF. The DNA for the CDR3 is TGTGCCGCCGAGGGGGGGTCCTACGAGCAGTACTTC.

The rearrangement uses TRBV6-5 and TRBJ2-7, with 10 bases fitting TRBD1. The V and J ends lost 6 bases and 2 bases, in that order; junction bases with no gene match: 4. The germline V gene encodes CDR1 MNHEY and CDR2 SVGAGI. The CDR3 contains 14 residues. The CDR3 is CASSQTGGPYEQYF. The CDR3 DNA reads as TGTGCCAGCAGCCAGACAGGGGGCCCCTACGAGCAGTACTTC.

CDR3 in amino acids: CASSLAGPPADTQYF. The CDR3 DNA reads TGTGCCAGCAGCTTAGCTGGACCCCCAGCAGATACGCAGTATTTT. The chain has TRBV7-9 and TRBJ2-3; D gene uncertain. The germline V gene has CDR1 SEHNR and CDR2 FQNEAQ (reference sequence). The CDR3 is made up of 15 amino acids. Trimming took 0 bases from V and 4 from J, leaving 11 bases between them.

The gene calls are TRBV9 and TRBJ2-3; the match to TRBD1 covers 7 bases. This CDR3 spans 14 amino acids. CDR1 SGDLS and CDR2 YYNGEE come from the germline V gene. V lost 3 bases, J lost 6 bases, and 7 bases stayed unmatched. The CDR3: CASSGGQVSDTQYF. CDR3 DNA: TGTGCCAGCAGCGGCGGACAGGTCTCGGATACGCAGTATTTT.

The V call is TRBV2, the J call TRBJ2-5; D is undetermined. There are 13 residues in the CDR3. Germline CDR1 reads SNHLY; CDR2 reads FYNNEI. The V end was cut by 11 bases, the J end by 3 bases, with 16 bases between. The CDR3 reads CASAWNLEETQYF. The CDR3 DNA is TGTGCCTCCGCCTGGAACCTAGAAGAGACCCAGTACTTC.

The rearrangement uses TRBV28 and TRBJ1-5, with a possible D match to TRBD1 (5 bases). CDR1 is MDHEN and CDR2 is SYDVKM in the germline V gene. CDR3 length: 14 amino acids. The V and J ends lost 5 bases and 0 bases respectively, with 8 bases between them. The CDR3 nucleotides are TGTGCCAGCAGTCAGGGAAATAGCAATCAGCCCCAGCATTTT. Translating it yields CASSQGNSNQPQHF.

V gene TRBV20-1 combines with J gene TRBJ1-4; D gene ambiguous. V lost 6 bases to trimming and J lost 0 bases, with 5 bases between them. CDR1 is DFQATT and CDR2 is SNEGSKA in the germline V gene (reference sequence). This CDR3 is 12 amino acids long. CDR3 in DNA: TGCAGTGCAAGTTCAACTAATGAAAAACTGTTTTTT. Its protein product is CSASSTNEKLFF.

The rearrangement joins TRBV13 to TRBJ2-1; perhaps TRBD2 as D (5 bases). The CDR3 sequence is 13 residues long. Germline lookup yields CDR1 PRHDT and CDR2 FYEKMQ (reference sequence). V shed 7 bases and J shed 3 bases, with 10 bases lying between them. The DNA of the CDR3 is TGTGCCAGCATACGGGGTCTCTACAATGAGCAGTTCTTC. It codes for CASIRGLYNEQFF.

As regards this clone: The sample holds other DNA sequences that translate to the same CDR3. The rearrangement uses TRBV5-1 and TRBJ2-7; maybe TRBD1 (5 bases). Per the germline V gene, CDR1 is SGHRS and CDR2 is YFSETQ. This CDR3 has 13 residues. The V end was cut by 0 bases, the J end by 5 bases, with 9 bases between. CDR3: CASSLVGAHEQYF. Here the CDR3 DNA reads TGCGCCAGCAGCTTGGTAGGGGCTCACGAGCAGTACTTC. The variable domain in full, completed from reference TRBV5-1 and TRBJ2-7, reads KAGVTQTPRYLIKTRGQQVTLSCSPISGHRSVSWYQQTPGQGLQFLFEYFSETQRNKGNFPGRFSGRQFSNSRSEMNVSTLELGDSALYLCASSLVGAHEQYFGPGTRLTVT.

The V call is TRBV5-5, the J call TRBJ1-1; D gene unclear. The ends were cut back, 3 bases at V and 8 bases at J, with 17 bases in the middle. The CDR3 has 14 amino acids. The germline CDR1 and CDR2 sequences are SGHKS and YYEKEE (reference sequence). The CDR3: CASSSRSGEAEAFF. The CDR3 DNA follows: TGTGCCAGCAGCTCGAGATCTGGGGAAGCCGAAGCTTTCTTT.

V is TRBV7-3 and J is TRBJ2-6; D tentatively fits TRBD1 or TRBD2 (5 bases each). Trimming cost V 5 bases and J 4 bases, with 12 bases left between them. The V gene's germline CDR1 is SGHTA and CDR2 FQGTGA. The CDR3 totals 15 residues. The CDR3 spells CASSPGQVGANVLTF. The CDR3 coding sequence is TGTGCCAGCAGCCCGGGGCAGGTGGGGGCCAACGTCCTGACTTTC.

The chain joins TRBV7-8 to TRBJ1-5; tentatively, D is TRBD1 (5 bases). Per the germline V gene, CDR1 is SGHVS and CDR2 is FQNEAQ. Deletions cut 3 bases from V and 2 bases from J, with 8 bases between. There are 14 residues in the CDR3. The CDR3 DNA is TGTGCCAGCAGCTTGGCCAGGGGCAATCAGCCCCAGCATTTT. This codes for CASSLARGNQPQHF.

The chain joins TRBV7-9 to TRBJ2-3; tentative D call: TRBD2 (5 bases). Germline V gene data show CDR1 as SEHNR and CDR2 as FQNEAQ (reference sequence). V was pared by 1 base and J by 2 bases, with 13 bases between. CDR3 length: 16 amino acids. The CDR3 nucleotides are TGTGCCAGCAGCTTAGGAGAGGGATTAGACACAGATACGCAGTATTTT. Amino acid sequence: CASSLGEGLDTDTQYF.

The table lists this clone with a few counts. The chain has TRBV4-2 and TRBJ1-5, with TRBD1 as a possible D gene (5 bases). V lost 4 bases, J lost 0 bases, and 16 bases lay in between. CDR3 length: 17 amino acids. Germline-derived CDR1 and CDR2 are LGHNA and YNFKEQ. The CDR3 sequence is CASSPRLQGNSNQPQHF. The CDR3 coding sequence is TGTGCCAGCAGCCCTCGACTTCAGGGTAATAGCAATCAGCCCCAGCATTTT.

This clone was seen only a few times. This chain links TRBV27 with TRBJ1-3; 9 bases match TRBD1. There are 15 residues in the CDR3. The germline CDR1 and CDR2 sequences are MNHEY and SMNVEV (reference sequence). The V and J ends lost 5 bases and 2 bases, in that order; junction bases with no gene match: 4. CDR3 sequence reads: CASSTGTGTGNTIYF. As DNA, the CDR3 is TGTGCCAGCAGTACCGGGACAGGGACTGGAAACACCATATATTTT.

J is TRBJ2-4 and V is TRBV19; TRBD1 is a possible D gene (7 bases). The CDR3 sequence is 15 residues long. CDR1 LNHDA and CDR2 SQIVND come from the germline V gene (reference sequence). V was cut by 2 bases and J by 5 bases, with 13 bases left in between. The CDR3 nucleotides are TGTGCCAGTAGTATATCAGGGGGGAGGCAAAACATTCAGTACTTC. Its translation is CASSISGGRQNIQYF.

This clone was counted only a few times. The V call is TRBV5-4, the J call TRBJ1-2; D is unclear. This CDR3 has 15 amino acids. The germline CDR1 and CDR2 sequences are SGHNT and YYREEE (reference sequence). Trimming removed 0 bases at V and 4 bases at J, with 13 bases between. The CDR3 DNA reads as TGTGCCAGCAGCTTGGATCCAGGAACCCCCTATGGCTACACCTTC. This sequence encodes CASSLDPGTPYGYTF.

V usage is TRBV5-6 and J usage is TRBJ2-1; D is tentatively TRBD1 or TRBD2 (5 bases each). Germline V CDR1 and CDR2: SGHDT, YYEEEE. The CDR3 runs 16 residues. The V and J ends lost 2 bases and 1 base respectively, with 13 bases between them. The CDR3 DNA is TGTGCCAGCAGCTTAGGGTGGGGCGGGTCCTACAATGAGCAGTTCTTC. Encoded protein: CASSLGWGGSYNEQFF.

The rearrangement uses TRBV19 and TRBJ2-7, with D hard to call. The V end was cut by 3 bases, the J end by 2 bases, with 8 bases between. Germline CDR1 reads LNHDA; CDR2 reads SQIVND (reference sequence). The CDR3 is 13 residues long. CDR3 residues: CASSMDGPYEQYF. Written as DNA, the CDR3 is TGTGCCAGTAGTATGGACGGTCCCTACGAGCAGTACTTC.